The 3 T cell receptor beta chains reported below all come from one sample, sequenced in a study of blood T cells in healthy people across ages. A second about 6 to 12 cycle PCR used barcoded and J-beta primers. Via MiXCR, TCRdb re-called the 5' RACE reads, giving one row per CDR3 protein. The table lists some 1.5 million distinct CDR3 sequences, 35% to 45% of them singletons. Input material: blood. Receptors were obtained from a young woman in good health.

J is TRBJ2-1 and V is TRBV14; D gene uncertain. The CDR3 has 13 amino acids. In germline, CDR1 is SGHDN, CDR2 FVKESK. V shed 0 bases and J shed 6 bases, with 6 bases lying between them. The CDR3 DNA reads TGTGCCAGCAGCCAAGAGCTTTCCAATGAGCAGTTCTTC. It encodes CASSQELSNEQFF.

The chain employs TRBV10-3 and TRBJ2-1; a possible D gene is TRBD1 (6 bases). The CDR3 has 14 amino acids. CDR1 and CDR2 (germline): ENHRY, SYGVKD. Trimming shortened V by 3 bases and J by 10 bases, and 16 bases separated the two germline ends. CDR3 loop: CAISESGQSYEQFF. The CDR3 DNA is TGTGCCATCAGTGAATCCGGACAGTCCTACGAGCAGTTCTTC.

This sequence joins TRBV5-8 and TRBJ2-1; 7 bases map to TRBD1. V shed 2 bases and J 10 bases; nucleotides not matched to a gene: 3. Germline V gives CDR1 SGHTS, CDR2 YDEGEE. This CDR3 has 12 amino acids. CDR3 amino acids: CASSLGQDEQFF. The CDR3 nucleotides are TGTGCCAGCAGCTTAGGACAGGACGAGCAGTTCTTC.